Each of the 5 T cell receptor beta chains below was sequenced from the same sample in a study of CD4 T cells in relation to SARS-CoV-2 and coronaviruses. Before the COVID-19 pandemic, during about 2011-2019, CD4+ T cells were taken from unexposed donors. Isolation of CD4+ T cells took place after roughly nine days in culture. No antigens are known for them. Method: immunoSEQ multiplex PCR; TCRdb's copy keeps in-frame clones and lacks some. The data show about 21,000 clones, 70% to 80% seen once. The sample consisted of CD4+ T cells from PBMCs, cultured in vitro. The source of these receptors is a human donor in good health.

For the CDR3, the DNA is TGTGCCAGCAGCTTGGTTTTGCGGGGGCCAGCGGGAGGGGACGAGCAGTACTTC. Amino acids: CASSLVLRGPAGGDEQYF. The chain carries TRBV5-6 and TRBJ2-7; 10 bases map to TRBD2. Unmatched junction bases numbered 14, after V lost 0 bases and J lost 5 bases. The CDR3 contains 18 residues. Germline CDR1 and CDR2: SGHDT and YYEEEE.

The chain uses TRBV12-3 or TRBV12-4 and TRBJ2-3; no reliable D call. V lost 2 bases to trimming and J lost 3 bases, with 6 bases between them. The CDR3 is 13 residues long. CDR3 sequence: CASSLFKTDTQYF. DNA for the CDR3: TGTGCCAGCAGTTTATTCAAGACAGATACGCAGTATTTT.

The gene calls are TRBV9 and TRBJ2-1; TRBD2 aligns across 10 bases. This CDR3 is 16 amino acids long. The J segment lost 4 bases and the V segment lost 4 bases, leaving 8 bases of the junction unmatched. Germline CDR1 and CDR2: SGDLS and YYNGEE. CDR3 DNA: TGTGCCAGCAGCCCGACAGCGGGAGGGTCATACAATGAGCAGTTCTTC. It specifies CASSPTAGGSYNEQFF.

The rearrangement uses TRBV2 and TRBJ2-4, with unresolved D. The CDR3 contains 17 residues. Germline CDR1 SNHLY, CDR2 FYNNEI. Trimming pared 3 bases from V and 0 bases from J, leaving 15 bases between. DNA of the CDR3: TGTGCCAGCAGTGAGGTGCACTTAAAGATAGCCAAAAACATTCAGTACTTC. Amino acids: CASSEVHLKIAKNIQYF.

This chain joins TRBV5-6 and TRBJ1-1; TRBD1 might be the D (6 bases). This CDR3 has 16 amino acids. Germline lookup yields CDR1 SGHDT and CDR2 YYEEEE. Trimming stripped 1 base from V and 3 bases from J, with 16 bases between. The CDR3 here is CASSLLQGRGYTEAFF. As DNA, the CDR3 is TGTGCCAGCAGCTTGCTACAGGGAAGGGGGTACACTGAAGCTTTCTTT.